The sequence of this TCR beta chain was determined in a study of CD8 T cells in ankylosing spondylitis. This clonotype was detected many times. The target antigen is unknown. Broader study findings: What appeared characteristic of ankylosing spondylitis blood was a TCR beta motif of under 10 highly homologous variants.

TCRdb called the 5' RACE reads again in MiXCR, with one record for every CDR3 protein. The sample includes around 480,000 distinct CDR3 sequences, about a sixth of them seen just once. The sequenced material came from blood, either unsorted or a sorted T cell fraction (not recorded which). The clonotype was recovered from a male donor with ankylosing spondylitis.

CDR3 sequence (DNA): TGTGCCATCAGTGAACCGGGACAGGGTCCCTATGGCTACACCTTC. Translation gives CAISEPGQGPYGYTF. V usage is TRBV10-3 and J usage is TRBJ1-2; 9 bases align to TRBD1. The V gene's germline CDR1 is ENHRY and CDR2 SYGVKD. J lost 4 bases, V lost 3 bases, and 6 bases had no gene match. The CDR3 sequence is 15 residues long.